This entry lists 2 T cell receptor beta chains sequenced from one sample in a study of shared clonotypes between healthy human individuals. Naive CD8 cells lacked CD45RO and underwent positive selection for CCR7, leaving out terminally differentiated effector memory CD45RA+ cells. TCRdb's table, derived via immunoSEQ multiplex PCR, lists solely in-frame clones and lacks some. This sample has millions of clones; about 95% occur once, and the top ten carry approximately 1.2%. Source material: naive CD8+ T cells sorted from blood. Every receptor here comes from a man between 18 and 35 years old in good health.

The chain combines TRBV10-2 with TRBJ2-5, with a possible D match to TRBD1 (6 bases). Trimming took off 2 bases at V and 1 base at J, with 14 bases between the two ends. This CDR3 is built from 16 residues. CDR1 is WSHSY, CDR2 SAAADI, per germline. The CDR3 sequence is CASSENREQPQETQYF. The DNA for the CDR3 is TGCGCCAGCAGTGAGAACAGGGAGCAGCCCCAAGAGACCCAGTACTTC.

The genes are TRBV18 and TRBJ2-5; 7 bases map to TRBD1. Germline-derived CDR1 and CDR2 are KGHSH and LQKENI. CDR3 length: 13 amino acids. Unmatched junction bases numbered 2, after V lost 2 bases and J lost 5 bases. CDR3 coding DNA: TGTGCCAGCTCACCAGGGACAGCCGAGACCCAGTACTTC. It yields the protein CASSPGTAETQYF.